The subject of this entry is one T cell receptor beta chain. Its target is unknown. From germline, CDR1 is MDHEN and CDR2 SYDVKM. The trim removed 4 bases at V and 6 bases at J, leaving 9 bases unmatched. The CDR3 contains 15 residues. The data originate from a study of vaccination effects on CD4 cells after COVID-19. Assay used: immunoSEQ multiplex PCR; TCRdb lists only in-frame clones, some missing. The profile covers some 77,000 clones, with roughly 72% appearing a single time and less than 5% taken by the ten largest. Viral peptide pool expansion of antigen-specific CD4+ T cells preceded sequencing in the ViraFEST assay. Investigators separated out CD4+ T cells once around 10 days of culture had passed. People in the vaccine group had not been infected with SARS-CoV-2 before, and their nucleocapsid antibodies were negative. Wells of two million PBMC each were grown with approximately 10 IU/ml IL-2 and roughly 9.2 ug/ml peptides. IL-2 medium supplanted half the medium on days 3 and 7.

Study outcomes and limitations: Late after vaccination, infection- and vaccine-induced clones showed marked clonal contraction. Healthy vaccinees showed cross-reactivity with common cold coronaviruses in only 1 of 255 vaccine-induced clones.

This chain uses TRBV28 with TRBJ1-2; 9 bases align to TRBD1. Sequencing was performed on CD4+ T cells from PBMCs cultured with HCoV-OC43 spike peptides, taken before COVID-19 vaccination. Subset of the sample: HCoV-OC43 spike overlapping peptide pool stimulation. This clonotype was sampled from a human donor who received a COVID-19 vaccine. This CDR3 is CASSSRQGGTHGYTF. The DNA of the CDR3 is TGTGCCAGCAGTTCCAGACAGGGGGGGACTCATGGCTACACCTTC.